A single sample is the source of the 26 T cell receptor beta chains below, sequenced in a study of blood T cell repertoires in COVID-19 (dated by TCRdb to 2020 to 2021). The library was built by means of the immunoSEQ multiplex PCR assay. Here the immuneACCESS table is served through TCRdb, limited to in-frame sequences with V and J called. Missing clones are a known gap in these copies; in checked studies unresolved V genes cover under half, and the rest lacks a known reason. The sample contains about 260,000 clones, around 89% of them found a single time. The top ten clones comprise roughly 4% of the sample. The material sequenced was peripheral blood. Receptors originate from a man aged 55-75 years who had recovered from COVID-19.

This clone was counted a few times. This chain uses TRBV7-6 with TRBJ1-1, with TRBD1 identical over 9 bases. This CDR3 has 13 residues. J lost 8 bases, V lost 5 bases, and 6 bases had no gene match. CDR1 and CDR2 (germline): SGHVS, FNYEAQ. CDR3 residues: CASSLDRGWEAFF. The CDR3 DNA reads TGTGCCAGCAGCCTGGACAGGGGTTGGGAAGCTTTCTTT.

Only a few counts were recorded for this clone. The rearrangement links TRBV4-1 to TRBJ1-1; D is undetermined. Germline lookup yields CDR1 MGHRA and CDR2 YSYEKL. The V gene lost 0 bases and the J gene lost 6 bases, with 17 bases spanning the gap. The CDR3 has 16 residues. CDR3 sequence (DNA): TGCGCCAGCAGCCAAGATCGAAATACGGGGATCCCTGAAGCTTTCTTT. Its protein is CASSQDRNTGIPEAFF.

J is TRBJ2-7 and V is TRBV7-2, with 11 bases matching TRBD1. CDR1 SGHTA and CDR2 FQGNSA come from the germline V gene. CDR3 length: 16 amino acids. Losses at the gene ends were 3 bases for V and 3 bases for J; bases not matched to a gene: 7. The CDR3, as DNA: TGTGCCAGCAGCTTCCGCATAGGGACAGGGGGCTACGAGCAGTACTTC. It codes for CASSFRIGTGGYEQYF. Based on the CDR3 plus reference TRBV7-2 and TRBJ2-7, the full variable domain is GAGVSQSPSNKVTEKGKDVELRCDPISGHTALYWYRQSLGQGLEFLIYFQGNSAPDKSGLPSDRFSAERTGGSVSTLTIQRTQQEDSAVYLCASSFRIGTGGYEQYFGPGTRLTVT.

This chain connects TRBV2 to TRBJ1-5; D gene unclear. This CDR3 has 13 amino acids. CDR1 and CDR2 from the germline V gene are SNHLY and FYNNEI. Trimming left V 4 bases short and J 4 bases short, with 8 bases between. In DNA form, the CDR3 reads TGTGCCAGCAGTGCTGAACAGAATCAGCCCCAGCATTTT. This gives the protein CASSAEQNQPQHF.

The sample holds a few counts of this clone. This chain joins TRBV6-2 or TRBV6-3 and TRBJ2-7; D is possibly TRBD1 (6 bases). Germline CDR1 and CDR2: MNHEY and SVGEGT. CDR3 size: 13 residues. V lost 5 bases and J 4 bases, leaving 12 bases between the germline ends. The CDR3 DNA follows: TGTGCCAGCAGTACGACAGGTCTATACGAGCAGTACTTC. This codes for CASSTTGLYEQYF.

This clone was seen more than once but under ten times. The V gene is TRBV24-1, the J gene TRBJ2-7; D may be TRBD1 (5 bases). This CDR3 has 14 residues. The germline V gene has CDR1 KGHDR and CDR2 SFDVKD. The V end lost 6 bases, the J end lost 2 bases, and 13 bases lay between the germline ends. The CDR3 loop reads CATSSTDPPYEQYF. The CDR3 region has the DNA TGTGCCACCAGTTCGACAGACCCGCCCTACGAGCAGTACTTC.

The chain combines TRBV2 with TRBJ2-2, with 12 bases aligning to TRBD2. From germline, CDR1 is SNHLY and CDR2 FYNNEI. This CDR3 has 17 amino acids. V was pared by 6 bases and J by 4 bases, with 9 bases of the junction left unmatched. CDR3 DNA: TGTGCCAGCAGGAGGCTAGCGGGGGGGTTGGGCACCGGGGAGCTGTTTTTT. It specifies CASRRLAGGLGTGELFF.

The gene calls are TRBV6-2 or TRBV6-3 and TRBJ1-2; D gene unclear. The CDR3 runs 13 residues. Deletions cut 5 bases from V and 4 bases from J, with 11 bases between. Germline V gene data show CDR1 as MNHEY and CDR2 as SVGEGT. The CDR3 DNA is TGTGCCAGCAGTCTTATACTCTCCTATGGCTACACCTTC. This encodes CASSLILSYGYTF.

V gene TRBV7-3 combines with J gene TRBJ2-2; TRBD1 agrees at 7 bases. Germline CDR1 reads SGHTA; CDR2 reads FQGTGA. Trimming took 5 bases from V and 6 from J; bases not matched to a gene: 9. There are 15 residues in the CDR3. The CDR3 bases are TGTGCCAGCAGCCCTAAAGGGGGCTGGGCCGGGGAGCTGTTTTTT. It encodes CASSPKGGWAGELFF.

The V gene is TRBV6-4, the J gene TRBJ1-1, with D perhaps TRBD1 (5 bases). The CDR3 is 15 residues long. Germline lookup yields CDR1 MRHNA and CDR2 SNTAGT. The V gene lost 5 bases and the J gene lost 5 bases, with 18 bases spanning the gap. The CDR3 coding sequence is TGTGCCAGCAGTCCACGGGGGTTTCGGAGGACTGAAGCTTTCTTT. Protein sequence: CASSPRGFRRTEAFF.

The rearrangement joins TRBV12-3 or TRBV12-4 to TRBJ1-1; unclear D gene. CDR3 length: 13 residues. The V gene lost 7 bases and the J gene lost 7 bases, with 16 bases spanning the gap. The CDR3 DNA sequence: TGTGCCAGCACACCCGGGGTGCGCAGTGAAGCTTTCTTT. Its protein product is CASTPGVRSEAFF.

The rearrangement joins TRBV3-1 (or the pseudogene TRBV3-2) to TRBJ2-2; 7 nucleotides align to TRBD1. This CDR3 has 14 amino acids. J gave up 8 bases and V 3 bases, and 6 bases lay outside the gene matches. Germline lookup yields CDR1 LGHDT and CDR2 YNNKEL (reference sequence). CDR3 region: CASSHLQGSGELFF. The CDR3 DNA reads TGTGCCAGCAGCCATCTACAGGGGTCGGGGGAGCTGTTTTTT.

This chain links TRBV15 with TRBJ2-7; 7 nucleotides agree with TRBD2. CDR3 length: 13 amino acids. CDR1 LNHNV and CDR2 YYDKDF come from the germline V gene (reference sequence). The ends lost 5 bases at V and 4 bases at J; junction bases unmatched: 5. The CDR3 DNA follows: TGTGCCACCAGCCGCGGGAGCTTATACGAGCAGTACTTC. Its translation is CATSRGSLYEQYF.

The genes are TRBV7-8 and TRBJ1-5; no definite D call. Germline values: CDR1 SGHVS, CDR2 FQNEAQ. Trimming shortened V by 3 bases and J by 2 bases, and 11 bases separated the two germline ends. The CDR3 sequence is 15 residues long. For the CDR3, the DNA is TGTGCCAGCAGCTTCTCGACTCACGGCAATCAGCCCCAGCATTTT. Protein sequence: CASSFSTHGNQPQHF.

CDR3 coding DNA: TGTGCCACCAGCAGTAGCGGGGGGGCCAACGAGCAGTACTTC. Translating gives CATSSSGGANEQYF. V and J are TRBV24-1 and TRBJ2-7, with TRBD2 matching 11 bases. The CDR3 loop spans 14 amino acids. Germline CDR1 reads KGHDR; CDR2 reads SFDVKD. V shed 7 bases, J shed 5 bases, and the junction held 6 bases outside the gene matches.

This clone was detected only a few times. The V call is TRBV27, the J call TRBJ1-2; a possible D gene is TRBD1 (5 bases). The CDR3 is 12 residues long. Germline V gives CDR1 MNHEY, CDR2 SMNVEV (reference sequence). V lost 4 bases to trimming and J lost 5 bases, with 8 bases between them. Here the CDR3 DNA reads TGTGCCAGCAGTTCGGGGGGGTATGGCTACACCTTC. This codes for CASSSGGYGYTF.

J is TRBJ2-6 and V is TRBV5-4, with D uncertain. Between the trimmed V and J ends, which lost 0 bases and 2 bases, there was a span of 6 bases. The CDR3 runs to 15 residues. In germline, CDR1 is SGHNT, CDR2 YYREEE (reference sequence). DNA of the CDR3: TGTGCCAGCAGCTTGGATTCCGCTGGGGCCAACGTCCTGACTTTC. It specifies CASSLDSAGANVLTF.

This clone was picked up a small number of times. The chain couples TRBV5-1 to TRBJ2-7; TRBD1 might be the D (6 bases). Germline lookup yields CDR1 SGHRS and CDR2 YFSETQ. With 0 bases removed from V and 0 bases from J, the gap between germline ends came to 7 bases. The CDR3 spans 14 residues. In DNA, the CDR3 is TGCGCCAGCAGCTTGGCGGGACACTCCTACGAGCAGTACTTC. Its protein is CASSLAGHSYEQYF.

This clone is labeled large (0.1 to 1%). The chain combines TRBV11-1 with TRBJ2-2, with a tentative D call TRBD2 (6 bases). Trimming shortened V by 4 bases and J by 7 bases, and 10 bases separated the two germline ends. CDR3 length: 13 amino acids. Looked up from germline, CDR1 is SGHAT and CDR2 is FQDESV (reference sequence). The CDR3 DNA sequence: TGTGCCAGCAGCTCCCCGGGGGACGGGGAGCTGTTTTTT. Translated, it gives CASSSPGDGELFF.

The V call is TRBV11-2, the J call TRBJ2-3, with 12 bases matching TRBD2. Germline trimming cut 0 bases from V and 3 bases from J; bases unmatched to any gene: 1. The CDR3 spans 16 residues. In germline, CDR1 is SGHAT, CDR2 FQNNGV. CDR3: CASSLDLAGGTDTQYF. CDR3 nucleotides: TGTGCCAGCAGCTTAGATCTAGCGGGGGGGACAGATACGCAGTATTTT.

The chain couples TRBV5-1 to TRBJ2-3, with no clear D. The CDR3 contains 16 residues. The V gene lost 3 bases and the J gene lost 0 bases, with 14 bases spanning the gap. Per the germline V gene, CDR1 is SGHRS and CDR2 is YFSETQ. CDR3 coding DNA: TGCGCCAGCAGCTACTTTCCGTCCCCTAGCACAGATACGCAGTATTTT. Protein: CASSYFPSPSTDTQYF.

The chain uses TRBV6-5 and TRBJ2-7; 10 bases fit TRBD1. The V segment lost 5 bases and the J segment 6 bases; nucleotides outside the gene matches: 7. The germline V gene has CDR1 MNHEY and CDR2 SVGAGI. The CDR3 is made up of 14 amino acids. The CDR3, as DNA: TGTGCCAGCAGTCCCTCGGGACAGGGGTTCGAGCAGTACTTC. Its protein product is CASSPSGQGFEQYF.

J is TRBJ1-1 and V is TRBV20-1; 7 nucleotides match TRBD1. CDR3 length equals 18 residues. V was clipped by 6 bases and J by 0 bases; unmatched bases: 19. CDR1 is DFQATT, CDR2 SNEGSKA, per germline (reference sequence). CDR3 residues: CSASGTRAGGSLNTEAFF. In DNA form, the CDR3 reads TGCAGTGCAAGTGGGACACGGGCAGGGGGTTCTTTGAACACTGAAGCTTTCTTT.

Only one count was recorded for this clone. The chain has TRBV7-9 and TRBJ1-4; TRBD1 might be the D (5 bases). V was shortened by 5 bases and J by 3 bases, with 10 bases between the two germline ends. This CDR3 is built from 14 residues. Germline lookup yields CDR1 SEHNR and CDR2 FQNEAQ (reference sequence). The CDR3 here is CASSRGKANEKLFF. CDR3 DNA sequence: TGTGCCAGCAGCCGGGGGAAGGCTAATGAAAAACTGTTTTTT.

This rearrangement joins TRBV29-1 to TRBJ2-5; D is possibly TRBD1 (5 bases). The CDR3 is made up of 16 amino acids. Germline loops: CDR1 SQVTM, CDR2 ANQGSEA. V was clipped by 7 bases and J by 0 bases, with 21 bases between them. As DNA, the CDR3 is TGCAGCGACCAGACAGACCCTCTACTGTACCAAGAGACCCAGTACTTC. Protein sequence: CSDQTDPLLYQETQYF.

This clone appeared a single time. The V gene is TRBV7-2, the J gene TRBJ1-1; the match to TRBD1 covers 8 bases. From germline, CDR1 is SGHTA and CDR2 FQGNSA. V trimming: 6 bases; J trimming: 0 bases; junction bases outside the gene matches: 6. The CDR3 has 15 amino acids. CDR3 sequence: CASRRGQGLNTEAFF. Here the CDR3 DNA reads TGTGCCAGCAGGCGAGGACAGGGTTTGAACACTGAAGCTTTCTTT.